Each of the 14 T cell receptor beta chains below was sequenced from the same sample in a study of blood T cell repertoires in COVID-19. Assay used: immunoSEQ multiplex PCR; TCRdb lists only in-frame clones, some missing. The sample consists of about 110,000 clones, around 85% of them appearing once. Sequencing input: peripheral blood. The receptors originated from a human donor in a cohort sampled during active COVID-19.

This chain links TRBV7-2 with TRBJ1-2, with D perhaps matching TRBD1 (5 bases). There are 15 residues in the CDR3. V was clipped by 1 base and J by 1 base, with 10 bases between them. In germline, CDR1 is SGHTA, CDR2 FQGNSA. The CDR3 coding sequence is TGTGCCAGCAGCTTAGTAGGGGTAGTTAACTATGGCTACACCTTC. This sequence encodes CASSLVGVVNYGYTF.

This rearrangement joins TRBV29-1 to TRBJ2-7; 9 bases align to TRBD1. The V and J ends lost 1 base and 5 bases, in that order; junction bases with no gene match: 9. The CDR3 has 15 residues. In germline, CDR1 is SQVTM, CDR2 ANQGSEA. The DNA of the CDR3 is TGCAGCGTTGAAGGAACTCGGACAGGGGTCCACGAGCAGTACTTC. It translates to CSVEGTRTGVHEQYF.

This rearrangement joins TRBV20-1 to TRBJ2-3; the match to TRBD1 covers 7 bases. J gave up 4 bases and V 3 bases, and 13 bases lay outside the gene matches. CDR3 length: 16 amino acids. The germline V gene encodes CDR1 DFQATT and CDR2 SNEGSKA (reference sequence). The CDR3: CSASDPPGQAADTQYF. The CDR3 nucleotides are TGCAGTGCTAGTGACCCTCCCGGACAGGCGGCAGATACGCAGTATTTT.

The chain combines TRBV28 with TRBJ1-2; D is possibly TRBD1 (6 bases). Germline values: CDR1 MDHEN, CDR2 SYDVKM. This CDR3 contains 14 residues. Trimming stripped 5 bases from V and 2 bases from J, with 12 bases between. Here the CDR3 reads CASSKDRTNYGYTF. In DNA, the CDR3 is TGTGCCAGCAGTAAGGACAGAACCAACTATGGCTACACCTTC.

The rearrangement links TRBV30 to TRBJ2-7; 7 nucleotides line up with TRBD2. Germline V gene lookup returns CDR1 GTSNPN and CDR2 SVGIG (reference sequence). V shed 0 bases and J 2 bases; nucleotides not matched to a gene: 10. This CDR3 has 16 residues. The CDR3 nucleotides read TGTGCCTGGAGTGTACGGCTGGGTGGGGGGGCCTACGAGCAGTACTTC. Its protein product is CAWSVRLGGGAYEQYF.

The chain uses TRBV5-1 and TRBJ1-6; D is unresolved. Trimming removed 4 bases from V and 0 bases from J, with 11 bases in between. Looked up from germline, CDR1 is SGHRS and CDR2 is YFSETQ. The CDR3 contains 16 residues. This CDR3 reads CASSLNPSSYNSPLHF. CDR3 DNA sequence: TGCGCCAGCAGCCTCAACCCGAGCTCCTATAATTCACCCCTCCACTTT.

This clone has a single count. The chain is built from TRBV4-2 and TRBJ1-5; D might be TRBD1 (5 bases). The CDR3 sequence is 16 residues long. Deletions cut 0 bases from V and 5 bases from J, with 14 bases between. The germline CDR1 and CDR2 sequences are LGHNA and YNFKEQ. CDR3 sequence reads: CASSQDPGVTYQPQHF. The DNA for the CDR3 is TGTGCCAGCAGCCAAGATCCGGGGGTTACCTATCAGCCCCAGCATTTT.

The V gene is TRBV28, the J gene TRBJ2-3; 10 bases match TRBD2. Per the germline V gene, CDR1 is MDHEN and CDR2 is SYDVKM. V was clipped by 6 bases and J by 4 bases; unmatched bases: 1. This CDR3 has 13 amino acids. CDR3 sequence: CASRSGGADTQYF. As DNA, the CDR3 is TGTGCCAGCAGAAGCGGGGGGGCAGATACGCAGTATTTT.

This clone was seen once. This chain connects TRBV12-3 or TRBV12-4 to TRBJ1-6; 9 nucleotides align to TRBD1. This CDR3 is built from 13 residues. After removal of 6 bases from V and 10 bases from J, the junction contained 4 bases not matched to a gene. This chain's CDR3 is CASRGTGRSPLHF. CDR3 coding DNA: TGTGCCAGCAGGGGGACAGGGAGGTCACCCCTCCACTTT.

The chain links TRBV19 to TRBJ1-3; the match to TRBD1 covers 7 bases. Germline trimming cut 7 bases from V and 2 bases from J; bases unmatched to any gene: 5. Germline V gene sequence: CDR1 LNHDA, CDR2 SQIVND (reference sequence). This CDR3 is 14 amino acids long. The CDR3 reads CASTRTGAGNTIYF. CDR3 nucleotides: TGTGCCAGTACCCGAACAGGGGCTGGAAACACCATATATTTT.

The CDR3 here is CASSSGGGGTDTQYF. CDR3 bases: TGCGCCAGCAGCAGCGGGGGCGGGGGCACAGATACGCAGTATTTT. V gene TRBV4-3 combines with J gene TRBJ2-3; 8 bases agree with TRBD2. Germline V gene data show CDR1 as LGHNA and CDR2 as YSLEER. The junction had 5 bases not matched to a gene; V was cut back by 5 bases and J by 1 base. CDR3 length equals 15 residues.

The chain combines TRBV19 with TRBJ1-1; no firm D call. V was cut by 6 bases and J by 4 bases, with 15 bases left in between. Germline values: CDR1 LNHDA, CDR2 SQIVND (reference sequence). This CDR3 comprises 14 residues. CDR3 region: CASRLTRTGTEAFF. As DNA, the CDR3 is TGTGCCAGTAGACTAACAAGGACTGGCACTGAAGCTTTCTTT.

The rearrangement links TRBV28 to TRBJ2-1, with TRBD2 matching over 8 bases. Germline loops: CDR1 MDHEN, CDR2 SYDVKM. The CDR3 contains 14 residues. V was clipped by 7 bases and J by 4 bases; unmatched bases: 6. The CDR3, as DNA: TGTGCCAGCACCTGGGGGACTAGTTACAATGAGCAGTTCTTC. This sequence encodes CASTWGTSYNEQFF.

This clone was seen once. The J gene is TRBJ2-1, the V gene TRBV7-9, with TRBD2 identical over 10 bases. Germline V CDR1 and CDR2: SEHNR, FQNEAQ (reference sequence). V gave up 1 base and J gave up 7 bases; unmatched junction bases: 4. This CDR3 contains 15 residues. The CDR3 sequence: CASSLERGGFNEQFF. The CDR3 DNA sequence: TGTGCCAGCAGCTTAGAGCGGGGGGGCTTTAATGAGCAGTTCTTC.